This entry lists 24 T cell receptor beta chains sequenced from one sample in a study of blood T cell repertoires in COVID-19. The protocol was immunoSEQ multiplex PCR, while the TCRdb copy is restricted to in-frame clones and leaves out a portion. The table shows hundreds of thousands of clones, with around 89% occurring only once. Sequences were obtained from peripheral blood. These receptors originate from a woman aged 25 to 39 with COVID-19, enrolled during active disease.

The rearrangement links TRBV7-2 to TRBJ1-1; D ambiguous. This CDR3 contains 15 residues. The V and J ends lost 0 bases and 0 bases respectively, with 8 bases between them. The germline V gene has CDR1 SGHTA and CDR2 FQGNSA. The CDR3 sequence: CASSLALNMNTEAFF. The CDR3 region has the DNA TGTGCCAGCAGCTTAGCTCTTAACATGAACACTGAAGCTTTCTTT.

The rearrangement links TRBV19 to TRBJ1-5; a weak D match, TRBD1 (6 bases). The CDR3 has 15 amino acids. V gave up 5 bases and J gave up 1 base, with 12 bases separating them. CDR1 is LNHDA, CDR2 SQIVND, per germline (reference sequence). CDR3 sequence reads: CASSGQGISNQPQHF. As DNA, the CDR3 is TGTGCCAGTAGTGGGCAGGGGATAAGCAATCAGCCCCAGCATTTT.

The sample holds a few counts of this clone. The chain links TRBV6-5 to TRBJ1-2; 8 bases agree with TRBD1. Germline trimming cut 6 bases from V and 3 bases from J; bases unmatched to any gene: 6. The CDR3 covers 14 residues. Germline V lookup: CDR1 MNHEY, CDR2 SVGAGI. In DNA, the CDR3 is TGTGCCAGCAGCCCATTGGACAGGGACTATGGCTACACCTTC. Amino acids: CASSPLDRDYGYTF.

The genes are TRBV7-9 and TRBJ2-2, with 9 bases identical to TRBD1. The V segment lost 7 bases and the J segment 5 bases; nucleotides outside the gene matches: 14. Germline loops: CDR1 SEHNR, CDR2 FQNEAQ (reference sequence). The CDR3 totals 17 residues. CDR3 loop: CASTPRRRDRETGELFF. Written as DNA, the CDR3 is TGTGCCAGCACCCCCCGCCGCCGGGACAGGGAGACCGGGGAGCTGTTTTTT.

The V gene is TRBV5-1, the J gene TRBJ2-2; TRBD1 matches 9 bases. This CDR3 comprises 16 residues. The V segment lost 4 bases and the J segment 0 bases; nucleotides outside the gene matches: 4. Germline V lookup: CDR1 SGHRS, CDR2 YFSETQ. Written as DNA, the CDR3 is TGCGCCAGCAGCCTAAGGACAGGGGCGAACACCGGGGAGCTGTTTTTT. This translates into CASSLRTGANTGELFF.

For the CDR3, the DNA is TGTGCCAGCGTCTTCCGGGCCCTCAATGAGGGGCAGTTCTTC. Translating gives CASVFRALNEGQFF. The chain couples TRBV28 to TRBJ2-1; possibly TRBD2 for D (5 bases). Trimming left V 8 bases short and J 12 bases short, with 23 bases between. The germline gives CDR1 MDHEN, CDR2 SYDVKM. The CDR3 sequence is 14 residues long.

The gene calls are TRBV28 and TRBJ2-2; 8 nucleotides line up with TRBD1. The CDR3 covers 14 residues. Germline V gene sequence: CDR1 MDHEN, CDR2 SYDVKM. V lost 6 bases and J lost 6; bases outside the gene matches: 6. The DNA of the CDR3 is TGTGCCAGCAGGACAGGGGAAGGCGCCGGGGAGCTGTTTTTT. Translating it yields CASRTGEGAGELFF.

This clone was seen just once. This chain joins TRBV7-2 and TRBJ1-1, with D perhaps TRBD1 (5 bases). In germline, CDR1 is SGHTA, CDR2 FQGNSA. The V and J ends lost 0 bases and 4 bases respectively, with 15 bases between them. This CDR3 comprises 16 residues. The CDR3 DNA reads as TGTGCCAGCAGCTTAGCGGGCAGAGGGGAGGGCACTGAAGCTTTCTTT. As protein: CASSLAGRGEGTEAFF.

This sequence joins TRBV13 and TRBJ2-3, with D perhaps matching TRBD2 (5 bases). The CDR3 loop spans 16 amino acids. Germline loops: CDR1 PRHDT, CDR2 FYEKMQ (reference sequence). Trimming removed 5 bases from V and 5 bases from J, with 20 bases in between. The CDR3 DNA follows: TGTGCCAGCAGCCGCCTCCGGAGCGGCGATAGAGATACGCAGTATTTT. As protein: CASSRLRSGDRDTQYF.

The chain is built from TRBV27 and TRBJ1-5, with D unresolved. Germline lookup yields CDR1 MNHEY and CDR2 SMNVEV (reference sequence). Trimming removed 3 bases from V and 0 bases from J, with 6 bases in between. The CDR3 spans 14 residues. The CDR3 DNA is TGTGCCAGCAGTTTGTCTAATAGCAATCAGCCCCAGCATTTT. Translated: CASSLSNSNQPQHF.

This clone was observed once. The DNA of the CDR3 is TGTGCCAGCAGAGTACAGGGGACCTATGGCTACACCTTC. Protein product: CASRVQGTYGYTF. The chain carries TRBV28 and TRBJ1-2; 7 bases map to TRBD1. Unmatched junction bases numbered 5, after V lost 6 bases and J lost 4 bases. Germline V gene data show CDR1 as MDHEN and CDR2 as SYDVKM. The CDR3 length is 13 residues.

This chain connects TRBV6-4 to TRBJ1-5; TRBD1 matches at 10 bases. Unmatched junction bases numbered 9, after V lost 0 bases and J lost 4 bases. The CDR3 contains 18 residues. The germline V gene has CDR1 MRHNA and CDR2 SNTAGT. The CDR3 DNA follows: TGTGCCAGCAGTGACTCGATCCAGGGACAGGGGCTGAATCAGCCCCAGCATTTT. Residues: CASSDSIQGQGLNQPQHF.

The rearrangement uses TRBV28 and TRBJ1-2, with D perhaps matching TRBD1 (5 bases). The CDR3 sequence is 14 residues long. Germline V CDR1 and CDR2: MDHEN, SYDVKM. V shed 7 bases and J shed 8 bases, with 20 bases lying between them. The CDR3 coding sequence is TGTGCCAGCATCTCGAGTGATGGGGCGCAGGGCTACACCTTC. This translates into CASISSDGAQGYTF.

The chain recombines TRBV2 with TRBJ2-1; D unclear. This CDR3 spans 13 amino acids. In germline, CDR1 is SNHLY, CDR2 FYNNEI. Trimming cost V 6 bases and J 2 bases, with 8 bases left between them. CDR3 nucleotides: TGTGCCAGCAGGAGTTCCACCTACAATGAGCAGTTCTTC. Translation gives CASRSSTYNEQFF.

This clone was found a few times. V and J are TRBV19 and TRBJ2-5; TRBD1 matches at 7 bases. Germline CDR1 reads LNHDA; CDR2 reads SQIVND (reference sequence). There are 13 residues in the CDR3. V lost 5 bases to trimming and J lost 2 bases; unmatched junction nucleotides: 2. The CDR3 protein is CASSPRGQETQYF. DNA for the CDR3: TGTGCCAGTAGTCCCAGGGGGCAAGAGACCCAGTACTTC.

The chain uses TRBV5-6 and TRBJ2-7; TRBD2 matches at 10 bases. There are 15 residues in the CDR3. CDR1 is SGHDT and CDR2 is YYEEEE in the germline V gene. V lost 1 base to trimming and J lost 2 bases; unmatched junction nucleotides: 3. CDR3 amino acids: CASSLKLAGPYEQYV. CDR3 coding DNA: TGTGCCAGCAGCTTGAAACTAGCGGGACCCTACGAGCAGTACGTC.

This clone was counted once. The J gene is TRBJ1-2, the V gene TRBV6-5; D gene ambiguous. The CDR3 is 13 residues long. Trimming took off 5 bases at V and 9 bases at J, with 16 bases between the two ends. Germline values: CDR1 MNHEY, CDR2 SVGAGI. The CDR3 DNA sequence: TGTGCCAGCAGTCCGCCGGGATTGTCCAGCTACACCTTC. Its protein is CASSPPGLSSYTF.

Only one count was recorded for this clone. This sequence joins TRBV3-1 (or the pseudogene TRBV3-2) and TRBJ2-5; TRBD1 aligns across 7 bases. Germline assignment: CDR1 LGHDT and CDR2 YNNKEL (reference sequence). The CDR3 has 15 amino acids. V shed 0 bases and J 1 base; nucleotides not matched to a gene: 2. The chain's CDR3 is CASSQDRQGQETQYF. The CDR3 bases are TGTGCCAGCAGCCAAGACCGACAGGGCCAAGAGACCCAGTACTTC.

V usage is TRBV11-2 and J usage is TRBJ2-1, with D possibly matching TRBD1 (6 bases). The CDR3 totals 12 residues. Germline CDR1 SGHAT, CDR2 FQNNGV. Trimming left V 7 bases short and J 6 bases short, with 10 bases between. The CDR3 bases are TGTGCCAGCACCCAGGGGAGCAATGAGCAGTTCTTC. Translating gives CASTQGSNEQFF.

The chain uses TRBV12-3 or TRBV12-4 and TRBJ1-1, with unresolved D. The CDR3 sequence is 9 residues long. V dropped 8 bases and J dropped 8 bases, with 6 bases sitting between them. In nucleotides, the CDR3 is TGTGCCAGCCGCGGCGAAGCTTTCTTT. It translates to CASRGEAFF.

The chain carries TRBV12-3 or TRBV12-4 and TRBJ2-5, with 7 bases identical to TRBD1. This CDR3 has 13 residues. With 5 bases clipped from V and 10 bases from J, the junction kept 10 bases outside the gene matches. The CDR3 nucleotides read TGTGCCAGCAGTACAGGGGTTGGAGGTGACCAGTACTTC. Its protein product is CASSTGVGGDQYF.

The rearrangement uses TRBV7-8 and TRBJ2-3; 8 bases line up with TRBD1. Trimming took 7 bases from V and 0 from J; bases not matched to a gene: 18. The germline V gene encodes CDR1 SGHVS and CDR2 FQNEAQ. CDR3 size: 19 residues. CDR3: CASTGGYGTGNTSTDTQYF. For the CDR3, the DNA is TGTGCCAGCACAGGGGGGTACGGGACAGGAAACACTAGCACAGATACGCAGTATTTT.

This clone was seen once. The rearrangement joins TRBV6-6 to TRBJ2-5; 7 nucleotides line up with TRBD2. Germline trimming cut 6 bases from V and 1 base from J; bases unmatched to any gene: 5. CDR1 and CDR2 from the germline V gene are MNHNY and SVGAGI (reference sequence). This CDR3 comprises 14 residues. CDR3 sequence reads: CASSPLATQETQYF. CDR3 nucleotides: TGTGCCAGCAGCCCACTAGCGACCCAAGAGACCCAGTACTTC.

In regard to this clone: This sample includes further DNA sequences coding for the same CDR3. The gene calls are TRBV28 and TRBJ2-1, with D unresolved. Trimming took 7 bases from V and 0 from J, leaving 7 bases between them. Germline loops: CDR1 MDHEN, CDR2 SYDVKM. The CDR3 length is 13 residues. The CDR3 nucleotides are TGTGCCAGCACGAGTGACTCCTACAATGAGCAGTTCTTC. It specifies CASTSDSYNEQFF.